Shown below are 27 T cell receptor beta chains from a single sample sequenced in a study of T cell responses to AZD1222 COVID-19 vaccine. The protocol was immunoSEQ multiplex PCR, while the TCRdb copy is restricted to in-frame clones and leaves out a portion. The sample lists about 90,000 clones, roughly 85% occurring once. The source material was peripheral blood, sampled 28 days after the second AZD1222 dose. The receptors here all came from an adult who received the AZD1222 COVID-19 vaccine.

The gene calls are TRBV2 and TRBJ1-5; D possibly corresponds to TRBD1 (6 bases). V lost 4 bases and J 6 bases, leaving 16 bases between the germline ends. Germline CDR1 SNHLY, CDR2 FYNNEI. This CDR3 contains 15 residues. The CDR3 DNA sequence: TGTGCCAGCAGTGGACTTGGGGGCTCAGGTCAGCCCCAGCATTTT. Translation gives CASSGLGGSGQPQHF.

This sequence joins TRBV5-5 and TRBJ1-5; 8 nucleotides agree with TRBD1. The CDR3 spans 15 residues. Per the germline V gene, CDR1 is SGHKS and CDR2 is YYEKEE (reference sequence). Losses at the gene ends were 4 bases for V and 4 bases for J; bases not matched to a gene: 7. The CDR3 here is CASSPSGTGNQPQHF. CDR3 coding DNA: TGTGCCAGCAGCCCCTCCGGGACAGGAAATCAGCCCCAGCATTTT. The complete variable domain, with remaining parts taken from reference TRBV5-5 and TRBJ1-5, reads DAGVTQSPTHLIKTRGQQVTLRCSPISGHKSVSWYQQVLGQGPQFIFQYYEKEERGRGNFPDRFSARQFPNYSSELNVNALLLGDSALYLCASSPSGTGNQPQHFGDGTRLSIL.

This clone was picked up one time. The chain joins TRBV6-6 to TRBJ2-2; D unclear. The V end lost 5 bases, the J end lost 0 bases, and 10 bases lay between the germline ends. From germline, CDR1 is MNHNY and CDR2 SVGAGI (reference sequence). This CDR3 has 15 residues. The CDR3 nucleotides are TGTGCCAGCAGTACCACAGACGCGAACACCGGGGAGCTGTTTTTT. Protein product: CASSTTDANTGELFF.

The V and J genes are TRBV28 and TRBJ1-2, with D possibly TRBD1 on 5 matching bases. The CDR3 extends over 12 amino acids. Trimming removed 11 bases at V and 0 bases at J, with 10 bases between. Germline V gene sequence: CDR1 MDHEN, CDR2 SYDVKM. As DNA, the CDR3 is TGTGCCTCCACAGGACCTAACTATGGCTACACCTTC. Translating gives CASTGPNYGYTF.

J is TRBJ1-6 and V is TRBV5-6, with unresolved D. CDR1 is SGHDT and CDR2 is YYEEEE in the germline V gene. Trimming removed 1 base from V and 14 bases from J, with 16 bases in between. The CDR3 consists of 14 residues. The CDR3 sequence is CASSLTRPGSTLHF. The CDR3 nucleotides read TGTGCCAGCAGCTTGACAAGGCCCGGGAGCACCCTCCACTTT.

The chain joins TRBV9 to TRBJ2-7; D gene uncertain. Looked up from germline, CDR1 is SGDLS and CDR2 is YYNGEE. The ends were cut back, 0 bases at V and 6 bases at J, with 10 bases in the middle. The CDR3 extends over 13 amino acids. The CDR3 DNA is TGTGCCAGCAGCGTAGTGGCTAGTGGCGAGCAGTACTTC. Translated: CASSVVASGEQYF.

The rearrangement links TRBV29-1 to TRBJ1-2; maybe TRBD1 (5 bases). CDR1 SQVTM and CDR2 ANQGSEA come from the germline V gene. Trimming stripped 5 bases from V and 4 bases from J, with 20 bases between. The CDR3 length is 15 residues. This chain's CDR3 is CSVSPAAQQVYGYTF. In DNA form, the CDR3 reads TGCAGCGTTAGTCCGGCAGCCCAACAGGTCTATGGCTACACCTTC.

The V and J genes are TRBV27 and TRBJ2-7, with TRBD1 matching over 7 bases. There are 15 residues in the CDR3. Per the germline V gene, CDR1 is MNHEY and CDR2 is SMNVEV (reference sequence). With 5 bases clipped from V and 3 bases from J, the junction kept 10 bases outside the gene matches. The CDR3 spells CASSPRQGLLYEQYF. The DNA for the CDR3 is TGTGCCAGCAGTCCGAGACAGGGATTACTCTACGAGCAGTACTTC.

This chain joins TRBV7-2 and TRBJ1-2, with 7 nucleotides matching TRBD1. CDR1 and CDR2 (germline): SGHTA, FQGNSA. This CDR3 has 15 residues. Unmatched junction bases numbered 13, after V lost 4 bases and J lost 8 bases. CDR3 nucleotides: TGTGCCAGCAGCTCCGGACAGGACCCAGGGGTGGGCTACACCTTC. Translation: CASSSGQDPGVGYTF. The complete variable domain, with remaining parts taken from reference TRBV7-2 and TRBJ1-2, reads GAGVSQSPSNKVTEKGKDVELRCDPISGHTALYWYRQSLGQGLEFLIYFQGNSAPDKSGLPSDRFSAERTGGSVSTLTIQRTQQEDSAVYLCASSSGQDPGVGYTFGSGTRLTVV.

J is TRBJ2-2 and V is TRBV11-3; D uncertain. The CDR3 has 13 residues. Germline V CDR1 and CDR2: SGHNT, YENEEA. The ends were cut back, 1 base at V and 6 bases at J, with 6 bases in the middle. Here the CDR3 reads CASSLALAGELFF. In DNA form, the CDR3 reads TGTGCCAGCAGCTTAGCTTTGGCCGGGGAGCTGTTTTTT.

The J gene is TRBJ1-4, the V gene TRBV5-8, with TRBD1 identical over 8 bases. The CDR3 consists of 14 residues. CDR1 and CDR2 (germline): SGHTS, YDEGEE. The V gene end was trimmed by 0 bases and the J gene end by 8 bases; junction bases not matched to a gene: 3. CDR3: CASSLDRGDEKLFF. DNA of the CDR3: TGTGCCAGCAGCTTGGACAGGGGGGACGAAAAACTGTTTTTT. Full variable domain (remainder filled in from reference TRBV5-8 and TRBJ1-4): EAGVTQSPTHLIKTRGQQATLRCSPISGHTSVYWYQQALGLGLQFLLWYDEGEERNRGNFPPRFSGRQFPNYSSELNVNALELEDSALYLCASSLDRGDEKLFFGSGTQLSVL.

The genes are TRBV19 and TRBJ1-2; TRBD1 agrees at 10 bases. CDR3 length: 16 residues. After removal of 5 bases from V and 6 bases from J, the junction contained 12 bases not matched to a gene. Germline values: CDR1 LNHDA, CDR2 SQIVND (reference sequence). CDR3 sequence: CASSHGTGAGIDGYTF. The CDR3, as DNA: TGTGCCAGTAGTCATGGGACAGGGGCAGGAATTGATGGCTACACCTTC.

This chain joins TRBV2 and TRBJ2-7, with D unclear. Per germline, CDR1 SNHLY and CDR2 FYNNEI. V gave up 7 bases and J gave up 4 bases, with 11 bases separating them. The CDR3 runs to 12 residues. The CDR3 DNA sequence: TGTGCCAGCAAGCCCTTGATTTACGAGCAGTACTTC. Its translation is CASKPLIYEQYF.

This sequence joins TRBV14 and TRBJ1-4; a weak D match, TRBD1 (6 bases). This CDR3 spans 13 amino acids. V dropped 1 base and J dropped 8 bases, with 8 bases sitting between them. Per germline, CDR1 SGHDN and CDR2 FVKESK. Written as DNA, the CDR3 is TGTGCCAGCAGCCAAGTCAGGGGAGAAAAACTGTTTTTT. Its translation: CASSQVRGEKLFF.

This chain joins TRBV7-2 and TRBJ2-7; D assignment may be TRBD1 or TRBD2 (5 bases each). There are 16 residues in the CDR3. Trimming shortened V by 5 bases and J by 4 bases, and 21 bases separated the two germline ends. Germline CDR1 SGHTA, CDR2 FQGNSA. The CDR3, as DNA: TGTGCCAGCAGCAAAGCTGACCAGGGAGTTGGGTACGAGCAGTACTTC. The encoded protein is CASSKADQGVGYEQYF. Together with reference TRBV7-2 and TRBJ2-7, the CDR3 gives the full variable domain: GAGVSQSPSNKVTEKGKDVELRCDPISGHTALYWYRQSLGQGLEFLIYFQGNSAPDKSGLPSDRFSAERTGGSVSTLTIQRTQQEDSAVYLCASSKADQGVGYEQYFGPGTRLTVT.

The CDR3 DNA is TGCGCCAGCAGCCAAGTAATCGGGCTAGCGGGAGCGGATGTCTACAATGAGCAGTTCTTC. Its protein product is CASSQVIGLAGADVYNEQFF. The rearrangement links TRBV4-1 to TRBJ2-1, with 10 bases aligning to TRBD2. The germline CDR1 and CDR2 sequences are MGHRA and YSYEKL. V trimming: 1 base; J trimming: 3 bases; junction bases outside the gene matches: 15. CDR3 length equals 20 residues.

The chain couples TRBV7-8 to TRBJ2-5, with 11 bases lining up with TRBD2. The germline gives CDR1 SGHVS, CDR2 FQNEAQ. V trimming: 4 bases; J trimming: 2 bases; junction bases outside the gene matches: 3. CDR3 length: 15 residues. This chain's CDR3 is CASSSTSGVQETQYF. CDR3 DNA: TGTGCCAGCAGCTCGACTAGCGGGGTACAAGAGACCCAGTACTTC.

V is TRBV7-8 and J is TRBJ1-2; TRBD1 agrees at 7 bases. Trimming took 3 bases from V and 5 from J; bases not matched to a gene: 3. In germline, CDR1 is SGHVS, CDR2 FQNEAQ. CDR3 length: 13 residues. The CDR3 loop is CASSFRTGYGYTF. The DNA for the CDR3 is TGTGCCAGCAGCTTTCGGACAGGTTATGGCTACACCTTC. Full variable domain (remainder filled in from reference TRBV7-8 and TRBJ1-2): GAGVSQSPRYKVAKRGQDVALRCDPISGHVSLFWYQQALGQGPEFLTYFQNEAQLDKSGLPSDRFFAERPEGSVSTLKIQRTQQEDSAVYLCASSFRTGYGYTFGSGTRLTVV.

The chain combines TRBV6-2 or TRBV6-3 with TRBJ1-2; possibly TRBD1 for D (5 bases). With 0 bases removed from V and 7 bases from J, the gap between germline ends came to 15 bases. Germline V gives CDR1 MNHEY, CDR2 SVGEGT. This CDR3 comprises 15 residues. CDR3 DNA sequence: TGTGCCAGCAGTTACTCGACGTCACCCCAGGGTGGCTACACCTTC. As protein: CASSYSTSPQGGYTF.

J is TRBJ2-1 and V is TRBV13; no firm D call. CDR1 and CDR2 from the germline V gene are PRHDT and FYEKMQ (reference sequence). The CDR3 runs to 20 residues. Trimming cost V 6 bases and J 5 bases, with 32 bases left between them. The CDR3 sequence: CASSPRVVWHGPTVNNEQFF. The CDR3, as DNA: TGTGCCAGCAGTCCTAGGGTCGTATGGCACGGGCCAACGGTGAACAATGAGCAGTTCTTC.

The table lists this clone with a count of one. J is TRBJ1-3 and V is TRBV30; D possibly corresponds to TRBD1 (6 bases). V was pared by 6 bases and J by 3 bases, with 24 bases between. The CDR3 is 17 residues long. CDR1 is GTSNPN, CDR2 SVGIG, per germline (reference sequence). As DNA, the CDR3 is TGTGCCTGCAGGGGAAAAAAGAGAACATATATTGGAAACACCATATATTTT. Protein sequence: CACRGKKRTYIGNTIYF.

The chain recombines TRBV3-1 (or the pseudogene TRBV3-2) with TRBJ2-1; D is perhaps TRBD1 or TRBD2 (5 bases each). The CDR3 covers 14 residues. Looked up from germline, CDR1 is LGHDT and CDR2 is YNNKEL (reference sequence). Trimming removed 1 base from V and 6 bases from J, with 10 bases in between. The CDR3 coding sequence is TGTGCCAGCAGCCAAGCGTGGGGGACCAATGAGCAGTTCTTC. It specifies CASSQAWGTNEQFF.

This clone is a singleton in its sample. The chain employs TRBV3-1 (or the pseudogene TRBV3-2) and TRBJ2-4, with a possible D match to TRBD2 (7 bases). With 1 base removed from V and 3 bases from J, the gap between germline ends came to 13 bases. This CDR3 has 16 residues. In germline, CDR1 is LGHDT, CDR2 YNNKEL (reference sequence). Written as DNA, the CDR3 is TGTGCCAGCAGCCAAGTGCGGGGGCGAGGCAAAAACATTCAGTACTTC. Translating it yields CASSQVRGRGKNIQYF.

Concerning this clone: Other DNA sequences in this specimen translate into the identical CDR3. The rearrangement joins TRBV5-1 to TRBJ2-5, with a weak D call TRBD1 (6 bases). Germline V gene sequence: CDR1 SGHRS, CDR2 YFSETQ. Trimming took 0 bases from V and 3 from J, leaving 9 bases between them. The CDR3 runs to 14 residues. The CDR3 is CASSLGGREETQYF. DNA of the CDR3: TGCGCCAGCAGCTTGGGGGGGCGGGAAGAGACCCAGTACTTC.

This chain links TRBV9 with TRBJ2-7; the D gene is possibly TRBD1 (6 bases). There are 12 residues in the CDR3. Germline-derived CDR1 and CDR2 are SGDLS and YYNGEE. Trimming pared 4 bases from V and 3 bases from J, leaving 8 bases between. CDR3 bases: TGTGCCAGCAGCACGACAGGCTACGAGCAGTACTTC. Translated, it gives CASSTTGYEQYF.

This clone was picked up one time. The chain is built from TRBV27 and TRBJ2-4; TRBD1 or TRBD2 may be the D gene (5 bases each). Germline CDR1 MNHEY, CDR2 SMNVEV (reference sequence). This CDR3 comprises 16 residues. Trimming took 4 bases from V and 0 from J, leaving 13 bases between them. As DNA, the CDR3 is TGTGCCAGCAGTTCGGGTGGGGGAGTAGCCAAAAACATTCAGTACTTC. This encodes CASSSGGGVAKNIQYF.

V gene TRBV9 combines with J gene TRBJ2-5; D ambiguous. CDR1 is SGDLS, CDR2 YYNGEE, per germline. The CDR3 covers 15 residues. With 2 bases removed from V and 1 base from J, the gap between germline ends came to 12 bases. The CDR3 here is CASSVNSLTQETQYF. DNA of the CDR3: TGTGCCAGCAGCGTCAACTCCCTCACCCAAGAGACCCAGTACTTC.